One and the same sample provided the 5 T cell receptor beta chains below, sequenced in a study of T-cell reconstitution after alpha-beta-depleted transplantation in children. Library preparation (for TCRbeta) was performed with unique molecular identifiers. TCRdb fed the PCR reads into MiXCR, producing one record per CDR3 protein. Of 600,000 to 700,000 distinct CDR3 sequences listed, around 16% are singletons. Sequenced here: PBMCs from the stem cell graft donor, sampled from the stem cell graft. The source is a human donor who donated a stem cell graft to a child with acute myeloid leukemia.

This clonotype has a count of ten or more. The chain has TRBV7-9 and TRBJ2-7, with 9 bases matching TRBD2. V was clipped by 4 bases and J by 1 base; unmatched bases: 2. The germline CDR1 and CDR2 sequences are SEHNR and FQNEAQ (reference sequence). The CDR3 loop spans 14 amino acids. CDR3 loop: CASSSSGGSYEQYF. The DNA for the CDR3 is TGTGCCAGCAGCTCCAGCGGGGGGTCCTACGAGCAGTACTTC.

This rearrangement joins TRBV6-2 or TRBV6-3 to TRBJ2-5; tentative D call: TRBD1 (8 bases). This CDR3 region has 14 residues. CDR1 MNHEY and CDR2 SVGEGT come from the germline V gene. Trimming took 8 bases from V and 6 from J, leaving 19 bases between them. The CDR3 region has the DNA TGTGCCAGCTCCGGGGGGACAGGCAAGAAGACCCAGTACTTC. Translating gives CASSGGTGKKTQYF.

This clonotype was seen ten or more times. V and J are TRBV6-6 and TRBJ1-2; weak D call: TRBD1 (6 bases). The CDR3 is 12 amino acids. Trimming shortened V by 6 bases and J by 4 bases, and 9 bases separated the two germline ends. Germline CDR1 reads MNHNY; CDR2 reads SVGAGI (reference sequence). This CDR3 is CASSPRGYGYTF. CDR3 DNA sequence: TGTGCCAGCAGCCCCAGGGGCTATGGCTACACCTTC.

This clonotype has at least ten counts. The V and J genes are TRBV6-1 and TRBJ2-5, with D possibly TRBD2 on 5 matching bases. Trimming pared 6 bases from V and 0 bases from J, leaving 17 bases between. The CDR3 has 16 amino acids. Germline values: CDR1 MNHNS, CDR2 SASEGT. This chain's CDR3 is CASRVNMYGNQETQYF. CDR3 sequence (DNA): TGTGCCAGCAGAGTTAACATGTACGGGAACCAAGAGACCCAGTACTTC.

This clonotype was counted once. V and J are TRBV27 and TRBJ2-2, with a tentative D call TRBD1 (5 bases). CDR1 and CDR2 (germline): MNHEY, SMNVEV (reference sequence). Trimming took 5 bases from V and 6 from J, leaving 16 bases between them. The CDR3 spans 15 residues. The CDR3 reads CASSGETSGPGELFF. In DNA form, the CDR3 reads TGTGCCAGCAGTGGCGAAACATCAGGGCCCGGGGAGCTGTTTTTT.